This T cell receptor beta chain comes out of a study of cytomegalovirus exposure and HLA in healthy donors. Produced via immunoSEQ multiplex PCR; TCRdb's table is partial and in-frame only. The sample has 70,000 to 75,000 clones; roughly 93% are singletons. The V segment lost 2 bases and the J segment 2 bases; nucleotides outside the gene matches: 9. The CDR3 length is 17 residues. Germline CDR1 is MNHEY and CDR2 is SMNVEV (reference sequence). The clonotype comes from a woman in her late teens or twenties in good health and CMV-seronegative. Sequencing was carried out using PBMCs. The V call is TRBV27, the J call TRBJ2-1; 7 bases align to TRBD1. CDR3 bases: TGTGCCAGCAGTTTAAGGGCCTTCGGGACAGCCTACAATGAGCAGTTCTTC. The encoded protein is CASSLRAFGTAYNEQFF.